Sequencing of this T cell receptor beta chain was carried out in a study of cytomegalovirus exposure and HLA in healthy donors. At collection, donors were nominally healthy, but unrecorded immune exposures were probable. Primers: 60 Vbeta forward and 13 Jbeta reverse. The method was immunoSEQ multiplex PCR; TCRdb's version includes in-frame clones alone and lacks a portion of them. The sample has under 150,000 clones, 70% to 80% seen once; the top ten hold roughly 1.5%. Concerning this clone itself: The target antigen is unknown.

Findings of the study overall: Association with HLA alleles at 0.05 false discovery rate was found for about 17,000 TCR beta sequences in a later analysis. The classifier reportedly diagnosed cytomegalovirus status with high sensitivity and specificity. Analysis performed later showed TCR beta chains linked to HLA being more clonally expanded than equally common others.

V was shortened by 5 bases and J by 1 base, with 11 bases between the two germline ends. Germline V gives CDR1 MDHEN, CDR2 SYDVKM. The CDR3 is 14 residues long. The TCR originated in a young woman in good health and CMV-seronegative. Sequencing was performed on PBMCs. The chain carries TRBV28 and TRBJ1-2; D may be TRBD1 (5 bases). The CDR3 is CASSLPTDNYGYTF. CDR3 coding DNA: TGTGCCAGCAGTCTTCCGACAGATAACTATGGCTACACCTTC.